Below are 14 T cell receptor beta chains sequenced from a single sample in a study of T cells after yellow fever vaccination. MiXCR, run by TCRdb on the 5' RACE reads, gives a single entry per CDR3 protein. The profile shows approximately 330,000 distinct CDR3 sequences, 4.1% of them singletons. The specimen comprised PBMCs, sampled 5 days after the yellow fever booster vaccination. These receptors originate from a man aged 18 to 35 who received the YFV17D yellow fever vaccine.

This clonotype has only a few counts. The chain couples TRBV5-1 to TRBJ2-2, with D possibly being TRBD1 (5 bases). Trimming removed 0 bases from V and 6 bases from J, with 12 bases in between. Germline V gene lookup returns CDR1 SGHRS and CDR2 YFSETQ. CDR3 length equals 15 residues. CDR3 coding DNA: TGCGCCAGCAGCTTGGTCCAGGGATCATCCGGGGAGCTGTTTTTT. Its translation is CASSLVQGSSGELFF.

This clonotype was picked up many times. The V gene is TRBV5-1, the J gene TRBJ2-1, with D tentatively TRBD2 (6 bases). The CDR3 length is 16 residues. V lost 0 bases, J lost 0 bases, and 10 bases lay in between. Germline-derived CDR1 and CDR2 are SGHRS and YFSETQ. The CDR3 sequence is CASSLGLASSYNEQFF. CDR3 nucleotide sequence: TGCGCCAGCAGCTTGGGGCTAGCGAGCTCCTACAATGAGCAGTTCTTC.

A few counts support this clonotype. The CDR3 nucleotides read TGTGCCAGCAGCCAAGGCACCGGGACTGGCGGAGAGACCCAGTACTTC. Translating it yields CASSQGTGTGGETQYF. The rearrangement joins TRBV14 to TRBJ2-5; weak D call: TRBD2 (6 bases). The CDR3 is 16 amino acids. The germline V gene encodes CDR1 SGHDN and CDR2 FVKESK. V gave up 1 base and J gave up 4 bases, with 16 bases separating them.

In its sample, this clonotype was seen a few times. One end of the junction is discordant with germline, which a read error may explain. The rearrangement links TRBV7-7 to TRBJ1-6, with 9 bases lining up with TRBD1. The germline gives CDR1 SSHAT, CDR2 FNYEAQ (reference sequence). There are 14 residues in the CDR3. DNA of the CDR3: TGTGCTAGCAGCGCTACAGGGGGCGGTTCACCCCTCCACTTT. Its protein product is CASSATGGGSPLHF.

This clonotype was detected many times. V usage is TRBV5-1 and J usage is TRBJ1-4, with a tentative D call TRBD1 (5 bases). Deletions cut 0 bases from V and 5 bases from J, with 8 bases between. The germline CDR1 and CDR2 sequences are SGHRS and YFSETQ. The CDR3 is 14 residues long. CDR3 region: CASSLEGMNEKLFF. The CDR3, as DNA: TGCGCCAGCAGCTTGGAGGGGATGAATGAAAAACTGTTTTTT.

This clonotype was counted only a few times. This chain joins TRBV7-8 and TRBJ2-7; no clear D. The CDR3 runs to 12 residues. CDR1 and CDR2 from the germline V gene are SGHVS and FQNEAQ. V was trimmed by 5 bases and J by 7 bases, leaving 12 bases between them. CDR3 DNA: TGTGCCAGCAGCCCATCGATCGGGGAGCAGTACGTC. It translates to CASSPSIGEQYV.

The chain's CDR3 is CASSARDRDGYTF. CDR3 sequence (DNA): TGTGCCAGCAGCGCCCGGGACAGGGATGGCTACACCTTC. The chain is built from TRBV5-4 and TRBJ1-2, with TRBD1 matching over 9 bases. J gave up 6 bases and V 4 bases, and 4 bases lay outside the gene matches. The germline V gene has CDR1 SGHNT and CDR2 YYREEE (reference sequence). The CDR3 spans 13 residues.

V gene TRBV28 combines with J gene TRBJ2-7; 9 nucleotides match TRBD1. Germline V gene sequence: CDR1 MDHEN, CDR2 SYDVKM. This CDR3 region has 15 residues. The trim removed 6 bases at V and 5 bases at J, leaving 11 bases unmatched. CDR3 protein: CASSLAGTGTHEQYV. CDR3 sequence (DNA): TGTGCCAGCAGCCTTGCCGGGACAGGGACCCACGAGCAGTACGTC.

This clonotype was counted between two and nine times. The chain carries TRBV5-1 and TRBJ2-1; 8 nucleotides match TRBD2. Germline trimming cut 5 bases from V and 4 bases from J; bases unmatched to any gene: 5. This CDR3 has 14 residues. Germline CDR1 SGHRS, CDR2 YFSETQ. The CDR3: CASRPGGAYNEQFF. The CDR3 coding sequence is TGCGCCAGCAGGCCCGGGGGGGCGTACAATGAGCAGTTCTTC.

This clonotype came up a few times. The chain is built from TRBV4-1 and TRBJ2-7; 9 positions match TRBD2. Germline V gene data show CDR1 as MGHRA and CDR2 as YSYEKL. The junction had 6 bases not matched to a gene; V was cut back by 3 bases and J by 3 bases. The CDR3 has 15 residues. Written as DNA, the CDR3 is TGCGCCAGCAGCCAGGGACTAGCAGCGGGCTACGAGCAGTACTTC. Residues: CASSQGLAAGYEQYF.

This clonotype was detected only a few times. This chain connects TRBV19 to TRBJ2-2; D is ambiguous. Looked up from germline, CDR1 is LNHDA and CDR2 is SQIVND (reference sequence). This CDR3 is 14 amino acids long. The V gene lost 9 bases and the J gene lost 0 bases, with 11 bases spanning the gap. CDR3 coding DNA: TGTGCCAGCCAGTCCTGGCCGAACACCGGGGAGCTGTTTTTT. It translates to CASQSWPNTGELFF.

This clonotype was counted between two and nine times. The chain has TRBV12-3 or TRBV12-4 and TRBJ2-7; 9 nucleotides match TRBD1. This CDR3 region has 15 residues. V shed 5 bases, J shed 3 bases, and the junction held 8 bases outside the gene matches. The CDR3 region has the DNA TGTGCCAGCAGTCATAAGGGACAGGGAGTCTACGAGCAGTACTTC. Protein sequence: CASSHKGQGVYEQYF.

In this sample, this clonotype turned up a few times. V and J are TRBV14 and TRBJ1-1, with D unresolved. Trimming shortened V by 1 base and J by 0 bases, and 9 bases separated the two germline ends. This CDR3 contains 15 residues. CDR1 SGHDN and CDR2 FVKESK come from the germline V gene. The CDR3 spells CASSQAAAMNTEAFF. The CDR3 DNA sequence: TGTGCCAGCAGCCAAGCTGCAGCCATGAACACTGAAGCTTTCTTT.

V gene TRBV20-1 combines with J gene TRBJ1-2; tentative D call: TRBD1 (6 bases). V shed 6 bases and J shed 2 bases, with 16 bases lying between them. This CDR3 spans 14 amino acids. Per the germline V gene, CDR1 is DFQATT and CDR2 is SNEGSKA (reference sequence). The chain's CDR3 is CSARRGASNYGYTF. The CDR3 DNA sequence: TGCAGTGCAAGAAGGGGGGCCTCCAACTATGGCTACACCTTC.